The TCR beta chain described here comes from a study of shared clonotypes between healthy human individuals (dated by TCRdb to the early 2020s). Background for the entire study: A few men and two women, aged 18 to 49 years, made up the cohort. For each donor, CD4 naive and CD4 memory were each given three plates, CD8 naive was given two plates, and CD8 memory was given one plate. To estimate repertoire size and how much clonotypes are shared between individuals, the study performed deep sequencing of blood TCR repertoires from a few healthy adults. To increase sequencing depth and limit assay-specific biases, TCR repertoire library preparation and sequencing were carried out by different laboratories using diverse techniques. Between about 0.85 and 9.5 billion PBMCs per donor were obtained by leukapheresis. The research as a whole found: Incomplete sequencing was indicated by rarefaction of sorted-subset datasets, despite the large sequencing depth. Naive subsets generally had larger estimated clonotype richness than memory subsets. Pairwise subsampling led to the expectation that sequencing depth would affect the degree of clonotype sharing among donors. Compared with non-shared clonotypes, the clonotypes found in all four sorted-subset donors had higher generation probabilities. When four donors were compared, the shared fraction of clonotypes was about 5.5% for naive CD4, approximately 3.5% for naive CD8, 2.3% for memory CD4, and less than 0.45% for memory CD8. The small number of donors limited the genetic and exposure-history diversity represented. Sampling was restricted to blood, and TCR repertoires in tissue are likely to differ from TCR repertoires in blood.

Comment on this clone: Its recognized antigen is unknown. Base qualities are missing; no much larger clone stands one base away.

The CDR1 and CDR2 encoded by the germline V gene are SGHRS and YFSETQ. Trimming costs V 0 bases and J 5 bases, and their ends lie 17 bases apart. The CDR3 covers 17 residues, taking in both the cysteine and the phenylalanine. Of the read, only the CDR3 DNA is kept; its 51 bases are in frame from base 1. Using the deep immunoSEQ assay, TCR CDR3 regions were amplified from genomic DNA by multiplex PCR. For each cell subset, the extracted genomic DNA was distributed evenly across all wells of several immunoSEQ 96-well plates, and each plate served as one replicate. For sorted subsets, 150 to 250 ng genomic DNA, equal to 30,000 to 35,000 T cell genomes, was loaded into each replicate PCR. The purified libraries were quantified using a Qubit 3.0 fluorometer, sized with a Bioanalyzer 2100, and then quantified again using the KAPA Library Quantification kit. A separate single-read 150-cycle Illumina NextSeq 550 flow cell was used to sequence each immunoSEQ 96-well plate. As for the authors' bioinformatics: Because the immunoSEQ output included only junctional sequences and no quality scores, the filtering could not be the same as the filtering used for full-length reads. Sequences were annotated with PyIR, a Python wrapper for IgBLAST v1.9, and V/J genes and CDR3 were assigned using IMGT germline references. Reads were filtered out if the reads had weak V/J assignments (E-value above 1e-6), no CDR3, stop codons, out-of-frame junctions, or ambiguous translated residues. V3J clonotypes were defined as sequences sharing an identical inferred V gene, J gene, and CDR3 amino acid sequence. Percentage overlap between repertoires was calculated by dividing the number of shared unique clonotypes by the size of the smaller repertoire. Three approaches were used to assess repertoire richness: RTK rarefaction, the Chao1 estimator, and Recon v2.1 estimates of unobserved clonotypes. OLGA was used to compute generation probabilities for all TCRbeta clonotypes that the gDNA method yielded from several donors. What TCRdb holds here is the immuneACCESS table cut down to in-frame rearrangements. Part of the clones is not present; checked against another copy, under half of the missing clones reflect an unresolved V gene, and the others are unexplained. V and J calls and clone size follow that table, whereas D and trimming were derived from the DNA. In this sample the table shows a few million clones, just over 90% of which occur a single time. Together, the top ten hold under 0.45% of the sample.

Donors were healthy HIV-negative adults with no recently reported acute infections or vaccinations. All donors were Caucasian adults living in Nashville, Tennessee, USA. CD4+ T cells were enriched by magnetic negative selection, after which naive cells were positively selected on CD45RA and the negative fraction was taken as the memory subset. Blood was obtained by leukapheresis, after which PBMCs were separated by Ficoll-Histopaque density gradient centrifugation and cryopreserved in liquid nitrogen vapor phase. Analytical flow cytometry was used to check the purity and quantity of each magnetically sorted T cell population. From each sorted fraction, genomic DNA was isolated and quantified by UV absorbance on a Nanodrop 2000c.

The source is a man aged 18 to 29 in good health. Some clones in this sample may be carry-over from other donors' samples. The sequenced sample was naive CD4+ T cells from PBMCs. The sample's cell subset or site label, in plain terms: CD45RA+ positively selected. The chain is encoded by TRBV5-1 joined to TRBJ1-4; perhaps TRBD1 is the D gene, with 6 bases matching. The DNA sequence follows: TGCGCCAGCAGCTTGGATGCGGGGGCGAGTCGGAATGAAAAACTGTTTTTT. Its protein product is CASSLDAGASRNEKLFF.